This T cell receptor beta chain originates from a study of cytomegalovirus exposure and HLA in healthy donors. Findings of the study overall: Later, TCR association rates were found to vary by HLA locus, highest for DRB1 and lowest for HLA-C. Overall, approximately 150 TCR beta chains were annotated as cytomegalovirus-associated.

With regard to this clone: Its antigen remains unidentified.

Use of 60 Vbeta and 13 Jbeta primers characterized the PCR. Generated by immunoSEQ multiplex PCR, the TCRdb table keeps only in-frame clones and is missing some. This sample has approximately 110,000 clones; around 73% occur once, and the top ten carry about 5%. Sequencing input: PBMCs. This TCR derives from a woman aged 25 to 39 in good health and CMV-seropositive.

The CDR3: CASSQDLTSGVYNEQFF. The CDR3 DNA sequence: TGTGCCAGCAGCCAAGACCTCACTAGCGGAGTCTACAATGAGCAGTTCTTC. The chain combines TRBV4-2 with TRBJ2-1; 8 bases agree with TRBD2. CDR1 and CDR2 from the germline V gene are LGHNA and YNFKEQ. This CDR3 comprises 17 residues. The ends lost 0 bases at V and 3 bases at J; junction bases unmatched: 7.